The text below deals with one TCR beta chain. The sample belongs to a study of blood T cell repertoires in COVID-19. How the authors handled the data: Amplifying reference gene primers gave estimates of nucleated cell counts. Clones were read by immunoSEQ multiplex PCR, and TCRdb kept only the in-frame ones, dropping some. The DNA was the basis for D and trimming; V, J and clone size are from that table. This sample has around 97,000 clones, with around nine tenths found just once. There are 15 residues in the CDR3. Trimming at V came to 0 bases and at J to 4 bases, leaving 1 base not matched to a gene. Germline loops: CDR1 SGHVS, CDR2 FQNEAQ.

The origin of this receptor is a human donor in a cohort sampled during active COVID-19. The rearrangement joins TRBV7-8 to TRBJ1-1; 11 nucleotides agree with TRBD1. What was sequenced was peripheral blood. CDR3 loop: CASSLAGTGGTEAFF. DNA for the CDR3: TGTGCCAGCAGCTTAGCTGGGACAGGGGGCACTGAAGCTTTCTTT. Full variable domain (remainder filled in from reference TRBV7-8 and TRBJ1-1): GAGVSQSPRYKVAKRGQDVALRCDPISGHVSLFWYQQALGQGPEFLTYFQNEAQLDKSGLPSDRFFAERPEGSVSTLKIQRTQQEDSAVYLCASSLAGTGGTEAFFGQGTRLTVV.